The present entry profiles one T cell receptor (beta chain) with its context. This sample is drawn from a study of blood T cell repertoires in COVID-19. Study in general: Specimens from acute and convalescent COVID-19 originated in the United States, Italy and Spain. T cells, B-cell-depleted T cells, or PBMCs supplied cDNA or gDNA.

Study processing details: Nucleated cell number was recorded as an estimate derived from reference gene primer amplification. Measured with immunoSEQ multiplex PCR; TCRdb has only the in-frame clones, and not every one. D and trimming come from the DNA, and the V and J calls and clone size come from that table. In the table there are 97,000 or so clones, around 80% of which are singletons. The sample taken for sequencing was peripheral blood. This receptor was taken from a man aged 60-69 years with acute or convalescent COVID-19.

Here the CDR3 reads CSVDRQSVSYNEQFF. Here the CDR3 DNA reads TGCAGCGTTGACCGACAGAGTGTCTCCTACAATGAGCAGTTCTTC. The V and J genes are TRBV29-1 and TRBJ2-1, with a weak D call TRBD1 (5 bases). The V and J ends lost 3 bases and 0 bases respectively, with 12 bases between them. Germline V gene data show CDR1 as SQVTM and CDR2 as ANQGSEA. The CDR3 spans 15 residues.